The 7 T cell receptor beta chains presented below share a single source sample, sequenced in a study of post-analysis software for immune sequencing data. Whole-study findings and limits: TRBV5-6, TRBV5-1 and TRBV20-1 were among several TRBV segments more frequent in patients than controls.

No cognate antigen is known for these TCRs. Unique molecular identifiers were carried by the TCR beta cDNA libraries. TCRdb processed the PCR reads anew with MiXCR; each CDR3 protein has one entry. This table holds under 900,000 distinct CDR3 sequences, around 53% found once. What was sequenced was blood. These receptors came from a girl between 10 and 17 years old with multiple sclerosis.

This sequence joins TRBV6-5 and TRBJ2-7; no definite D call. The V end lost 7 bases, the J end lost 6 bases, and 10 bases lay between the germline ends. CDR1 MNHEY and CDR2 SVGAGI come from the germline V gene. There are 11 residues in the CDR3. The CDR3 sequence: CASTHGTEQYF. DNA of the CDR3: TGTGCCAGCACCCACGGAACCGAGCAGTACTTC.

This chain uses TRBV20-1 with TRBJ2-5, with 12 bases fitting TRBD1. Germline V gene lookup returns CDR1 DFQATT and CDR2 SNEGSKA (reference sequence). The CDR3 has 16 residues. With V trimmed by 3 bases and J by 5 bases, 10 bases remained unmatched. CDR3 residues: CSASGDRGRGLETQYF. The CDR3 DNA follows: TGCAGTGCTAGTGGGGACAGGGGGCGCGGGTTGGAGACCCAGTACTTC.

This clonotype was picked up a small number of times. This sequence joins TRBV5-1 and TRBJ2-6, with TRBD1 identical over 7 bases. Germline V CDR1 and CDR2: SGHRS, YFSETQ. V shed 3 bases, J shed 0 bases, and the junction held 9 bases outside the gene matches. There are 18 residues in the CDR3. For the CDR3, the DNA is TGCGCCAGCAGCTCCTACAGGGGCAGGGGCTCTGGGGCCAACGTCCTGACTTTC. Protein product: CASSSYRGRGSGANVLTF. The entire variable domain, with the rest obtained from reference TRBV5-1 and TRBJ2-6, is as follows: KAGVTQTPRYLIKTRGQQVTLSCSPISGHRSVSWYQQTPGQGLQFLFEYFSETQRNKGNFPGRFSGRQFSNSRSEMNVSTLELGDSALYLCASSSYRGRGSGANVLTFGAGSRLTVL.

V usage is TRBV7-3 and J usage is TRBJ2-1; the D call may be TRBD1 or TRBD2 (5 bases each). The germline V gene has CDR1 SGHTA and CDR2 FQGTGA. The CDR3 extends over 16 amino acids. Trimming took off 1 base at V and 5 bases at J, with 15 bases between the two ends. The CDR3 region has the DNA TGTGCCAGCAGCTTAAGGGGCCCGAGGGAGAACAATGAGCAGTTCTTC. This codes for CASSLRGPRENNEQFF. The complete variable domain, with remaining parts taken from reference TRBV7-3 and TRBJ2-1, reads GAGVSQTPSNKVTEKGKYVELRCDPISGHTALYWYRQSLGQGPEFLIYFQGTGAADDSGLPNDRFFAVRPEGSVSTLKIQRTERGDSAVYLCASSLRGPRENNEQFFGPGTRLTVL.

The chain uses TRBV7-3 and TRBJ1-5; D call uncertain. CDR3 size: 13 residues. The V gene's germline CDR1 is SGHTA and CDR2 FQGTGA. Trimming stripped 5 bases from V and 2 bases from J, with 7 bases between. The CDR3 coding sequence is TGTGCCAGCAGCGGTGATGGCAATCAGCCCCAGCATTTT. Its translation is CASSGDGNQPQHF.

This clonotype has at least ten counts. Mismatch with germline at one junction end may stem from a read error. This chain links TRBV5-1 with TRBJ2-3; D remains ambiguous. The CDR3 length is 12 residues. Germline V gives CDR1 SGHRS, CDR2 YFSETQ. The CDR3 loop is CASSLLTDTQYF. CDR3 DNA: TGTGCCAGCAGTCTCCTTACAGATACGCAGTATTTT.

About this clonotype itself: This may be a read error, as it is one base from a much larger clone. The chain has TRBV4-2 and TRBJ2-5; 12 bases are shared with TRBD1. Germline lookup yields CDR1 LGHNA and CDR2 YNFKEQ. CDR3 length: 15 amino acids. The chain's CDR3 is CAGSQGGQGAETQYF. The CDR3 DNA is TGTGCCGGCAGCCAAGGGGGACAGGGGGCAGAGACCCAGTACTTC.